This entry lists 30 T cell receptor beta chains sequenced from one sample in a study of cytomegalovirus exposure and HLA in healthy donors. PCR involved 60 Vbeta and 13 Jbeta primers. Libraries were prepared by immunoSEQ multiplex PCR; TCRdb keeps only in-frame clonotypes and omits some of them. The table has under 150,000 clones, about 9.1% seen once. Material for sequencing was PBMCs. Receptor source: a middle-aged woman in good health and CMV-seropositive.

This clone was recorded a few times. The V and J genes are TRBV5-1 and TRBJ1-3; 7 bases line up with TRBD1. The CDR3 runs 16 residues. After removal of 3 bases from V and 0 bases from J, the junction contained 6 bases not matched to a gene. Germline V gives CDR1 SGHRS, CDR2 YFSETQ. CDR3 sequence: CASSSRQGNSGNTIYF. The CDR3 DNA sequence: TGCGCCAGCAGCTCTCGACAGGGTAACTCTGGAAACACCATATATTTT. Together with reference TRBV5-1 and TRBJ1-3, the CDR3 gives the full variable domain: KAGVTQTPRYLIKTRGQQVTLSCSPISGHRSVSWYQQTPGQGLQFLFEYFSETQRNKGNFPGRFSGRQFSNSRSEMNVSTLELGDSALYLCASSSRQGNSGNTIYFGEGSWLTVV.

J is TRBJ2-7 and V is TRBV7-8; TRBD2 aligns across 7 bases. CDR1 and CDR2 (germline): SGHVS, FQNEAQ. Unmatched junction bases numbered 8, after V lost 5 bases and J lost 1 base. This CDR3 spans 15 amino acids. CDR3 amino acids: CASSLRLASSYEQYF. DNA for the CDR3: TGTGCCAGCAGCCTCCGACTAGCATCTTCCTACGAGCAGTACTTC.

This clone came up a few times. This chain joins TRBV9 and TRBJ2-3; D is undetermined. Germline CDR1 and CDR2: SGDLS and YYNGEE. The CDR3 totals 15 residues. Trimming shortened V by 1 base and J by 0 bases, and 9 bases separated the two germline ends. The CDR3 here is CASSVQQASTDTQYF. CDR3 sequence (DNA): TGTGCCAGCAGCGTACAGCAGGCTAGCACAGATACGCAGTATTTT.

V and J are TRBV5-1 and TRBJ1-6; D may be TRBD1 (5 bases). CDR3 size: 16 residues. V lost 3 bases and J 0 bases, leaving 10 bases between the germline ends. The germline V gene encodes CDR1 SGHRS and CDR2 YFSETQ. The CDR3 reads CASSYGGASYNSPLHF. In DNA, the CDR3 is TGCGCCAGCAGCTATGGTGGGGCCTCCTATAATTCACCCCTCCACTTT.

This clone has more than one count but fewer than ten. The CDR3 loop reads CATSRVGQGLSGELFF. The CDR3 bases are TGTGCCACCAGCAGAGTCGGACAGGGCTTAAGCGGGGAGCTGTTTTTT. The V gene is TRBV15, the J gene TRBJ2-2, with 8 positions matching TRBD1. Germline V CDR1 and CDR2: LNHNV, YYDKDF (reference sequence). Trimming at V came to 1 base and at J to 7 bases, leaving 8 bases not matched to a gene. The CDR3 is 16 residues long.

This clone was counted between two and nine times. This chain connects TRBV7-9 to TRBJ2-3; 7 nucleotides agree with TRBD2. V lost 4 bases to trimming and J lost 2 bases; unmatched junction nucleotides: 9. The germline V gene has CDR1 SEHNR and CDR2 FQNEAQ (reference sequence). There are 16 residues in the CDR3. CDR3 DNA sequence: TGTGCCAGCAGCTCACCACGGACTAGTATCACAGATACGCAGTATTTT. Protein: CASSSPRTSITDTQYF. The full variable domain, rest sourced from reference TRBV7-9 and TRBJ2-3, is DTGVSQNPRHKITKRGQNVTFRCDPISEHNRLYWYRQTLGQGPEFLTYFQNEAQLEKSRLLSDRFSAERPKGSFSTLEIQRTEQGDSAMYLCASSSPRTSITDTQYFGPGTRLTVL.

This clone has more than one count but fewer than ten. The rearrangement links TRBV7-8 to TRBJ2-5, with D unresolved. CDR1 is SGHVS and CDR2 is FQNEAQ in the germline V gene. This CDR3 is 14 amino acids long. V lost 1 base to trimming and J lost 5 bases, with 11 bases between them. The chain's CDR3 is CASSLGQLRETQYF. CDR3 bases: TGTGCCAGCAGCTTAGGGCAACTAAGGGAGACCCAGTACTTC. Together with reference TRBV7-8 and TRBJ2-5, the CDR3 gives the full variable domain: GAGVSQSPRYKVAKRGQDVALRCDPISGHVSLFWYQQALGQGPEFLTYFQNEAQLDKSGLPSDRFFAERPEGSVSTLKIQRTQQEDSAVYLCASSLGQLRETQYFGPGTRLLVL.

This clone was seen only a few times. CDR3 in amino acids: CASSRSGGAVIDTGELFF. The DNA for the CDR3 is TGTGCCAGCAGTCGTAGCGGGGGGGCCGTGATCGACACCGGGGAGCTGTTTTTT. The V and J genes are TRBV7-2 and TRBJ2-2; 11 nucleotides align to TRBD2. Unmatched junction bases numbered 12, after V lost 6 bases and J lost 3 bases. Per germline, CDR1 SGHTA and CDR2 FQGNSA. CDR3 length equals 18 residues.

This clone was counted between two and nine times. The chain joins TRBV29-1 to TRBJ2-7; TRBD2 is a possible D gene (5 bases). CDR1 SQVTM and CDR2 ANQGSEA come from the germline V gene. This CDR3 has 16 amino acids. V lost 5 bases, J lost 1 base, and 21 bases lay in between. The CDR3 bases are TGCAGCGTTCAAGGAGGTGGCGGAACCCCATCCTACGAGCAGTACTTC. Translating it yields CSVQGGGGTPSYEQYF.

V is TRBV11-3 and J is TRBJ2-3; D is possibly TRBD2 (6 bases). CDR1 SGHNT and CDR2 YENEEA come from the germline V gene. The length of the CDR3 is 15 residues. V gave up 2 bases and J gave up 0 bases, with 9 bases separating them. CDR3 coding DNA: TGTGCCAGCAGCTTATTTAGCGGTAGCACAGATACGCAGTATTTT. Amino acids: CASSLFSGSTDTQYF. Based on the CDR3 plus reference TRBV11-3 and TRBJ2-3, the full variable domain is EAGVVQSPRYKIIEKKQPVAFWCNPISGHNTLYWYLQNLGQGPELLIRYENEEAVDDSQLPKDRFSAERLKGVDSTLKIQPAELGDSAVYLCASSLFSGSTDTQYFGPGTRLTVL.

This clone showed up just a few times. The chain uses TRBV9 and TRBJ1-4; 7 bases map to TRBD1. The CDR3 has 15 residues. V dropped 0 bases and J dropped 4; count of bases not matched to a gene: 3. Germline lookup yields CDR1 SGDLS and CDR2 YYNGEE. CDR3 amino acids: CASSVDAGGNEKLFF. The CDR3 DNA reads TGTGCCAGCAGCGTAGACGCAGGGGGTAATGAAAAACTGTTTTTT. Combining the CDR3 with reference TRBV9 and TRBJ1-4 gives the whole variable domain DSGVTQTPKHLITATGQRVTLRCSPRSGDLSVYWYQQSLDQGLQFLIQYYNGEERAKGNILERFSAQQFPDLHSELNLSSLELGDSALYFCASSVDAGGNEKLFFGSGTQLSVL.

CDR3 in amino acids: CASSATVGQGAEAFF. CDR3 sequence (DNA): TGTGCCAGCTCAGCAACCGTGGGACAGGGGGCTGAAGCTTTCTTT. The chain joins TRBV18 to TRBJ1-1, with 11 bases identical to TRBD1. Trimming cost V 5 bases and J 6 bases; bases outside gene matches: 8. CDR1 is KGHSH and CDR2 is LQKENI in the germline V gene. The length of the CDR3 is 15 residues. The variable domain in full, with the rest retrieved from reference TRBV18 and TRBJ1-1, is NAGVMQNPRHLVRRRGQEARLRCSPMKGHSHVYWYRQLPEEGLKFMVYLQKENIIDESGMPKERFSAEFPKEGPSILRIQQVVRGDSAAYFCASSATVGQGAEAFFGQGTRLTVV.

The J gene is TRBJ2-3, the V gene TRBV18; 11 bases are shared with TRBD2. The germline V gene encodes CDR1 KGHSH and CDR2 LQKENI. The CDR3 runs 16 residues. Trimming removed 3 bases from V and 5 bases from J; junction bases left unmatched: 7. CDR3 loop: CASSPLAGGLRDTQYF. CDR3 coding DNA: TGTGCCAGCTCACCCCTAGCGGGGGGCTTGAGAGATACGCAGTATTTT.

This clone was counted between two and nine times. This sequence joins TRBV27 and TRBJ2-1; TRBD2 matches at 8 bases. V lost 2 bases, J lost 8 bases, and 11 bases stayed unmatched. CDR1 is MNHEY, CDR2 SMNVEV, per germline (reference sequence). The CDR3 extends over 16 amino acids. For the CDR3, the DNA is TGTGCCAGCAGTTTACTCGGGGGGGCCCATTGGGATGAGCAGTTCTTC. This translates into CASSLLGGAHWDEQFF.

This chain connects TRBV2 to TRBJ2-5; 8 positions agree with TRBD1. V gave up 1 base and J gave up 3 bases; unmatched junction bases: 7. This CDR3 has 16 residues. Germline assignment: CDR1 SNHLY and CDR2 FYNNEI. The CDR3 coding sequence is TGTGCCAGCAGTGAAGGAACAGGGGGTGGGGAAGAGACCCAGTACTTC. This gives the protein CASSEGTGGGEETQYF.

This clone was counted between two and nine times. This chain uses TRBV19 with TRBJ1-1, with TRBD1 matching over 9 bases. Losses at the gene ends were 5 bases for V and 0 bases for J; bases not matched to a gene: 4. The CDR3 covers 15 residues. CDR1 and CDR2 (germline): LNHDA, SQIVND (reference sequence). The CDR3 protein is CASSGTGTVNTEAFF. Written as DNA, the CDR3 is TGTGCCAGTAGTGGGACAGGGACGGTGAACACTGAAGCTTTCTTT.

This clone was picked up a small number of times. The chain uses TRBV5-8 and TRBJ2-3, with 7 bases lining up with TRBD1. Trimming at V came to 1 base and at J to 5 bases, leaving 7 bases not matched to a gene. CDR1 and CDR2 from the germline V gene are SGHTS and YDEGEE. The CDR3 length is 15 residues. The CDR3 bases are TGTGCCAGCAGCTTGAGCGACAGGGCTTTAGATACGCAGTATTTT. Protein product: CASSLSDRALDTQYF.

This clone was recorded a few times. The chain links TRBV20-1 to TRBJ2-3, with D perhaps matching TRBD2 (6 bases). V lost 5 bases to trimming and J lost 12 bases, with 15 bases between them. The CDR3 runs 11 residues. Per the germline V gene, CDR1 is DFQATT and CDR2 is SNEGSKA (reference sequence). CDR3 residues: CSAVDGDFQYF. CDR3 nucleotides: TGCAGTGCTGTAGACGGGGACTTCCAGTATTTT.

This clone has a handful of counts. The chain couples TRBV6-5 to TRBJ2-1; 9 positions match TRBD2. From germline, CDR1 is MNHEY and CDR2 SVGAGI. J gave up 5 bases and V 7 bases, and 6 bases lay outside the gene matches. This CDR3 is 14 amino acids long. CDR3: CASIAAGGNNEQFF. In DNA form, the CDR3 reads TGTGCCAGCATCGCAGCGGGGGGCAACAATGAGCAGTTCTTC.

This clone came up a few times. The CDR3, as DNA: TGTGCCATACAAACGGGGGGTACCGGGGAGCTGTTTTTT. Translating it yields CAIQTGGTGELFF. The gene calls are TRBV10-3 and TRBJ2-2; 7 bases fit TRBD2. The CDR3 has 13 residues. The V gene end was trimmed by 9 bases and the J gene end by 5 bases; junction bases not matched to a gene: 6. The germline V gene encodes CDR1 ENHRY and CDR2 SYGVKD.

In this sample, this clone turned up a few times. The CDR3 loop reads CASSPWGQHPVLNTEAFF. As DNA, the CDR3 is TGTGCCAGCAGTCCCTGGGGGCAACACCCGGTCCTTAACACTGAAGCTTTCTTT. The V and J genes are TRBV25-1 and TRBJ1-1; TRBD1 might be the D (6 bases). CDR1 is MGHDK and CDR2 is SYGVNS in the germline V gene. Trimming took 5 bases from V and 2 from J, leaving 24 bases between them. The CDR3 sequence is 18 residues long.

The chain links TRBV19 to TRBJ1-1; the D gene is possibly TRBD1 (5 bases). CDR1 LNHDA and CDR2 SQIVND come from the germline V gene (reference sequence). Trimming pared 2 bases from V and 0 bases from J, leaving 7 bases between. The CDR3 loop spans 14 amino acids. The CDR3 DNA sequence: TGTGCCAGTAGTATATGGGGCTTGAACACTGAAGCTTTCTTT. This translates into CASSIWGLNTEAFF.

This rearrangement joins TRBV19 to TRBJ2-2; 13 bases are shared with TRBD2. CDR3 length: 19 amino acids. With 5 bases clipped from V and 4 bases from J, the junction kept 13 bases outside the gene matches. In germline, CDR1 is LNHDA, CDR2 SQIVND (reference sequence). CDR3 bases: TGTGCCAGTAGTCGTACCGGGACTAGCGGGACTTCGAGCACCGGGGAGCTGTTTTTT. This translates into CASSRTGTSGTSSTGELFF.

This clone was seen only a few times. The J gene is TRBJ2-7, the V gene TRBV5-4; possibly TRBD2 for D (5 bases). CDR3 length equals 15 residues. Looked up from germline, CDR1 is SGHNT and CDR2 is YYREEE (reference sequence). Trimming removed 1 base from V and 2 bases from J, with 13 bases in between. This chain's CDR3 is CASSLRTGVAYEQYF. CDR3 nucleotides: TGTGCCAGCAGCTTGAGAACCGGGGTCGCCTACGAGCAGTACTTC.

This clone occurred a few times. V usage is TRBV11-2 and J usage is TRBJ2-1, with TRBD2 matching over 8 bases. J lost 5 bases, V lost 7 bases, and 7 bases had no gene match. Germline lookup yields CDR1 SGHAT and CDR2 FQNNGV. This CDR3 has 14 amino acids. The CDR3 region is CASTLFSGDNEQFF. The CDR3, as DNA: TGTGCCAGCACCCTCTTTAGCGGGGACAATGAGCAGTTCTTC. The full variable domain, with the rest looked up from reference TRBV11-2 and TRBJ2-1, is EAGVAQSPRYKIIEKRQSVAFWCNPISGHATLYWYQQILGQGPKLLIQFQNNGVVDDSQLPKDRFSAERLKGVDSTLKIQPAKLEDSAVYLCASTLFSGDNEQFFGPGTRLTVL.

This clone came up a few times. The chain couples TRBV11-3 to TRBJ2-5, with D maybe TRBD2 (5 bases). The CDR3 has 16 residues. V was trimmed by 4 bases and J by 4 bases, leaving 19 bases between them. CDR1 is SGHNT and CDR2 is YENEEA in the germline V gene. Written as DNA, the CDR3 is TGTGCCAGCAGCTCAACTGGGTGGGGTGGAGGAGAGACCCAGTACTTC. Its translation is CASSSTGWGGGETQYF.

In this sample, this clone turned up a few times. This rearrangement joins TRBV5-1 to TRBJ2-5, with D perhaps matching TRBD1 (5 bases). CDR1 is SGHRS, CDR2 YFSETQ, per germline. The CDR3 sequence is 14 residues long. The ends were cut back, 0 bases at V and 3 bases at J, with 9 bases in the middle. CDR3 protein: CASSLEGIEETQYF. The CDR3 nucleotides are TGCGCCAGCAGCTTGGAGGGGATTGAAGAGACCCAGTACTTC.

V and J are TRBV19 and TRBJ1-2; D remains unclear. Germline V CDR1 and CDR2: LNHDA, SQIVND (reference sequence). Between the trimmed V and J ends, which lost 3 bases and 4 bases, there was a span of 6 bases. The CDR3 loop spans 12 amino acids. The CDR3 coding sequence is TGTGCCAGTAGTATTACAGTCTATGGCTACACCTTC. This sequence encodes CASSITVYGYTF.

This clone was seen a handful of times. V gene TRBV11-2 combines with J gene TRBJ2-5, with D possibly being TRBD2 (5 bases). The CDR3 has 14 amino acids. V was clipped by 4 bases and J by 2 bases, with 11 bases between them. Per germline, CDR1 SGHAT and CDR2 FQNNGV. The CDR3 spells CASSSPGIQETQYF. DNA of the CDR3: TGTGCCAGCAGCTCACCCGGGATTCAAGAGACCCAGTACTTC. Together with reference TRBV11-2 and TRBJ2-5, the CDR3 gives the full variable domain: EAGVAQSPRYKIIEKRQSVAFWCNPISGHATLYWYQQILGQGPKLLIQFQNNGVVDDSQLPKDRFSAERLKGVDSTLKIQPAKLEDSAVYLCASSSPGIQETQYFGPGTRLLVL.

Only a few counts were recorded for this clone. The rearrangement joins TRBV5-1 to TRBJ1-1; D may be TRBD1 (5 bases). The CDR3 has 15 residues. Trimming shortened V by 3 bases and J by 0 bases, and 12 bases separated the two germline ends. Germline values: CDR1 SGHRS, CDR2 YFSETQ. The CDR3 region is CASSYRPDMNTEAFF. The DNA for the CDR3 is TGCGCCAGCAGCTACCGACCGGACATGAACACTGAAGCTTTCTTT. Full variable domain (missing parts from reference TRBV5-1 and TRBJ1-1): KAGVTQTPRYLIKTRGQQVTLSCSPISGHRSVSWYQQTPGQGLQFLFEYFSETQRNKGNFPGRFSGRQFSNSRSEMNVSTLELGDSALYLCASSYRPDMNTEAFFGQGTRLTVV.